The rows below give T cell receptor beta chains drawn from one sample of a study of blood T cell repertoires in COVID-19. Clones were read by immunoSEQ multiplex PCR, and TCRdb kept only the in-frame ones, dropping some. The data show 9,500 to 12,000 clones, nearly 90% seen once. Sample: peripheral blood. All receptors derive from a man aged 30 to 45 with active or convalescent COVID-19. CDR3s include the opening cysteine and the closing phenylalanine or tryptophan. The order of the fields is CDR3 protein, J gene, V gene.

CASSLPTGNTGELFF TRBJ2-2 TRBV7-9
CASSNRQDHTDTQYF TRBJ2-3 TRBV7-3
CASSPAGQGLNEQFF TRBJ2-1 TRBV7-8
CASSAGQYPEAFF TRBJ1-1 TRBV11-2
CASRLGQSSGNTIYF TRBJ1-3 TRBV19
CAWSQGLAGSTDTQYF TRBJ2-3 TRBV30
CASRHNGGESEKLFF TRBJ1-4 TRBV3-1/TRBV3-2
CAWDRGRASVAFF TRBJ1-1 TRBV30
CASSESWGGLQNEQFF TRBJ2-1 TRBV10-2
CASSLGDRHQETQYF TRBJ2-5 TRBV5-1
CASSLGPQNYGYTF TRBJ1-2 TRBV11-2
CASSWTGLNQPQHF TRBJ1-5 TRBV27
CASGTRDSSNQPQHF TRBJ1-5 TRBV6-5
CASSLSGEVTDTQYF TRBJ2-3 TRBV3-1/TRBV3-2
CASSWDTQETQYF TRBJ2-5 TRBV5-6
CASSELAAGVASPLHF TRBJ1-6 TRBV2
CASSRFEESKPQHF TRBJ1-5 TRBV3-1/TRBV3-2
CASSAYRGPNEKLFF TRBJ1-4 TRBV2
CASSSPQGSRYEQYF TRBJ2-7 TRBV7-9
CASSEGRGVLGNEQFF TRBJ2-1 TRBV4-1
CATQGANTGELFF TRBJ2-2 TRBV24-1
CASSQAGAQETQYF TRBJ2-5 TRBV3-1/TRBV3-2
CSASVPQGGDQPQHF TRBJ1-5 TRBV20-1
CASSGPGQGGFEAFF TRBJ1-1 TRBV5-5
CASSGGTSGYTDTQYF TRBJ2-3 TRBV9
CASSLSTGTEKLFF TRBJ1-4 TRBV5-1